This T cell receptor beta chain appears in the sequencing data of a study of T cells in Graves' hyperthyroidism and ophthalmopathy. This CDR3 has 13 residues. CDR1 is SGHVS and CDR2 is FNYEAQ in the germline V gene. The definition of stable Graves' hyperthyroidism was no ophthalmopathy progression within 18 months. Orbital computed tomography and thyroid ultrasound, together with serum TRAb and thyroxine and clinical symptoms, were used for diagnoses. There are a few counts of this clonotype. At one end the junction does not follow the germline gene, possibly because of a read error. RNA transcripts yielded amplified TCR beta CDR3 regions. Primed by the HTBI set, a first-round RT-PCR was run on the TCR CDR3. TCRdb called the multiplex PCR reads again in MiXCR, with one record for every CDR3 protein. The table shows a few hundred thousand distinct CDR3 sequences, with around 45% occurring only once.

This TCR came from a young woman with Graves' hyperthyroidism. This chain links TRBV7-6 with TRBJ1-2; D is perhaps TRBD1 (5 bases). Sequencing input: peripheral blood or thyroid tissue (not recorded which). CDR3 in DNA: TGTGCTAGCAGTTACGATGGGGGATACGGCTACACCTTC. As protein: CASSYDGGYGYTF.